These T cell receptor beta chains were read from a single sample in a study of cytomegalovirus exposure and HLA in healthy donors. Assay used: immunoSEQ multiplex PCR; TCRdb lists only in-frame clones, some missing. The profile shows roughly 79,000 clones, around four fifths of them singletons. Sequenced sample: PBMCs. These receptors originate from a woman between 50 and 59 years old in good health and CMV-seropositive. Both conserved end residues are part of each CDR3. The D gene is left open where the match is weak. Expanded clones get a size class; other rows say once, few or many, or leave the size out.

J gene	D gene	V gene	clone size	CDR3 protein	CDR3 DNA
TRBJ1-1	TRBD1	TRBV28	-	CASTPAPGTANTEAFF	TGTGCCAGCACCCCCGCCCCCGGGACAGCCAACACTGAAGCTTTCTTT
TRBJ2-1	-	TRBV7-6	-	CASSLTNSEQFF	TGTGCCAGCAGCTTGACGAACAGTGAGCAGTTCTTC
TRBJ1-1	-	TRBV28	-	CASSFLRTEAFF	TGTGCCAGCAGTTTTCTCCGCACTGAAGCTTTCTTT
TRBJ1-5	-	TRBV6-5	few	CASSPNQPQHF	TGTGCCAGCAGCCCGAATCAGCCCCAGCATTTT
TRBJ2-1	TRBD2	TRBV2	few	CASQDVGLAETYNEQFF	TGTGCCAGCCAAGACGTGGGACTAGCGGAGACCTACAATGAGCAGTTCTTC
TRBJ2-2	TRBD2	TRBV18	-	CASSPGTSGRTGELFF	TGTGCCAGCTCCCCCGGGACTAGCGGGAGAACAGGGGAGCTGTTTTTT
TRBJ1-2	TRBD1	TRBV11-3	few	CASSLGTGYGYTF	TGTGCCAGCAGCTTGGGGACAGGCTATGGCTACACCTTC
TRBJ2-7	-	TRBV6-5	once	CASSYGQTVNEQYF	TGTGCCAGCAGTTACGGACAGACCGTCAACGAGCAGTACTTC
TRBJ2-1	-	TRBV28	-	CASQTFIGGEQFF	TGTGCCAGCCAAACCTTCATAGGCGGTGAGCAGTTCTTC
TRBJ1-4	-	TRBV5-8	-	CASRQRGSGNEKLFF	TGTGCCAGCAGGCAGAGGGGGAGCGGTAATGAAAAACTGTTTTTT
TRBJ1-5	-	TRBV30	-	CAWSATARGVNQPQNF	TGTGCCTGGAGTGCTACGGCCCGCGGGGTCAATCAGCCCCAGAATTTT
TRBJ2-2	TRBD1	TRBV27	once	CASRRDRGPGELFF	TGTGCCAGCAGACGGGACAGGGGTCCCGGGGAGCTGTTTTTT
TRBJ2-2	-	TRBV5-1	-	CASSSGEGGTGELFF	TGCGCCAGCAGCTCGGGAGAGGGAGGCACCGGGGAGCTGTTTTTT
TRBJ2-7	-	TRBV6-1	-	CASSGPSSPREQYF	TGTGCCAGCAGTGGCCCTAGCTCCCCTAGAGAGCAGTACTTC
TRBJ2-2	-	TRBV4-1	-	CASSQDADSYTGELFF	TGCGCCAGCAGCCAAGATGCGGACAGCTACACCGGGGAGCTGTTTTTT
TRBJ2-1	-	TRBV7-7	-	CASSPLPGSYNEQFF	TGTGCTAGCAGCCCCCTCCCGGGTTCCTACAATGAGCAGTTCTTC
TRBJ2-5	TRBD2	TRBV4-2	few	CASSQEGGGGQETQYF	TGTGCCAGCAGCCAAGAAGGAGGCGGGGGGCAAGAGACCCAGTACTTC
TRBJ2-1	TRBD2	TRBV4-2	-	CASSHPSRGSGSFDEQFF	TGTGCCAGCAGCCATCCCTCGCGAGGTAGCGGGTCTTTCGATGAGCAGTTCTTC
TRBJ1-2	-	TRBV29-1	-	CSVDWGLNYGYTF	TGCAGCGTTGATTGGGGGCTGAACTATGGCTACACCTTC
TRBJ2-3	TRBD2	TRBV6-1	few	CASSEELAGGPQDTQYF	TGTGCCAGCAGTGAAGAACTAGCGGGAGGGCCTCAAGATACGCAGTATTTT
TRBJ2-5	-	TRBV6-5	-	CASSYLGGQETQYF	TGTGCCAGCAGTTACTTGGGGGGCCAAGAGACCCAGTACTTC
TRBJ1-4	-	TRBV5-4	-	CASSLFSNEKLFF	TGTGCCAGCAGCTTGTTCAGTAATGAAAAACTGTTTTTT
TRBJ1-1	-	TRBV7-9	-	CASSYGTEAFF	TGTGCCAGCAGTTACGGCACTGAAGCTTTCTTT
TRBJ2-1	TRBD2	TRBV5-1	-	CASSVRTSGRANSYNEQFF	TGCGCCAGCAGCGTCCGGACTAGCGGGAGGGCCAATTCCTACAATGAGCAGTTCTTC
TRBJ2-2	TRBD1	TRBV18	-	CASSPYQGQTGELFF	TGTGCCAGCTCACCTTACCAGGGACAGACCGGGGAGCTGTTTTTT
TRBJ1-1	-	TRBV19	-	CASSIGWGAMNTEAFF	TGTGCCAGTAGTATTGGGTGGGGCGCCATGAACACTGAAGCTTTCTTT
TRBJ1-2	-	TRBV6-1	-	CASSPFYGYTF	TGTGCCAGCTCCCCTTTCTATGGCTACACCTTC
TRBJ2-7	TRBD1	TRBV28	-	CASSLPGQKRSYEQYF	TGTGCCAGCAGTTTACCGGGACAGAAAAGAAGCTACGAGCAGTACTTC
TRBJ2-1	TRBD1	TRBV12-5	-	CASGSTGGNEQFF	TGTGCTAGTGGTTCCACAGGGGGCAATGAGCAGTTCTTC
TRBJ1-5	TRBD1	TRBV28	-	CASWGTGHNQPQHF	TGTGCCAGCTGGGGGACAGGGCACAATCAGCCCCAGCATTTT
TRBJ1-1	-	TRBV29-1	-	CSTSGPSGRITEAFF	TGCAGCACCTCGGGGCCATCCGGGAGGATCACTGAAGCTTTCTTT
TRBJ2-5	TRBD1	TRBV5-6	few	CASSYGQGRETQYF	TGTGCCAGCAGCTACGGACAGGGGAGGGAGACCCAGTACTTC
TRBJ1-2	-	TRBV13	-	CASSLRPHGAGNNYGYTF	TGTGCCAGCAGCTTACGCCCCCATGGGGCAGGGAATAACTATGGCTACACCTTC
TRBJ2-1	TRBD2	TRBV6-1	once	CASPGVAGGNEQFF	TGTGCCAGCCCGGGGGTAGCGGGAGGGAATGAGCAGTTCTTC
TRBJ1-4	-	TRBV2	-	CASSERVEKLFF	TGTGCCAGCAGTGAACGGGTAGAAAAACTGTTTTTT
TRBJ1-2	TRBD1	TRBV18	-	CASSPNRGHGYTF	TGTGCCAGCTCACCTAACAGGGGTCATGGCTACACCTTC
TRBJ1-1	-	TRBV28	-	CASSFRQNTEAFF	TGTGCCAGCAGTTTTCGACAGAACACTGAAGCTTTCTTT
TRBJ2-7	TRBD2	TRBV19	-	CASSTTGTSREQYF	TGTGCCAGTAGTACGACCGGGACTAGCAGAGAGCAGTACTTC
TRBJ2-5	-	TRBV29-1	-	CSVEPLPGVLETQYF	TGCAGCGTTGAACCCTTGCCAGGGGTTTTGGAGACCCAGTACTTC
TRBJ1-1	TRBD1	TRBV6-1	-	CASSEAVDRVNTEAFF	TGTGCCAGCAGTGAAGCGGTGGACAGGGTGAACACTGAAGCTTTCTTT
TRBJ1-2	-	TRBV6-1	-	CASSDNVATF	TGTGCCAGCAGTGACAACGTAGCCACCTTC
TRBJ2-1	TRBD2	TRBV5-6	-	CASSSGYGRNNEQFF	TGTGCCAGCAGCTCCGGGTACGGGAGGAACAATGAGCAGTTCTTC
TRBJ2-7	TRBD1	TRBV28	-	CASSLTGYEQYF	TGTGCCAGCAGTTTGACAGGGTACGAGCAGTACTTC
TRBJ2-4	-	TRBV6-6	once	CASSYSVQGRNIQYF	TGTGCCAGCAGTTACTCGGTACAGGGAAGGAACATTCAGTACTTC
TRBJ2-3	TRBD2	TRBV5-4	-	CASSSGTSGTGDTQYF	TGTGCCAGCAGCTCCGGGACTAGCGGGACGGGAGATACGCAGTATTTT
TRBJ2-1	TRBD2	TRBV2	-	CASNGRAGVEQFF	TGTGCCAGCAACGGGAGGGCCGGGGTTGAGCAGTTCTTC
TRBJ2-7	-	TRBV7-8	-	CASSGTGTPTGEQYF	TGTGCCAGCAGCGGCACCGGGACTCCGACGGGGGAGCAGTACTTC
TRBJ1-5	-	TRBV7-2	-	CASSLERGIHQPQHF	TGTGCCAGCAGCTTAGAACGGGGTATCCATCAGCCCCAGCATTTT
TRBJ2-2	TRBD2	TRBV30	few	CAWSVLAGIGELFF	TGTGCCTGGAGTGTACTAGCGGGAATCGGGGAGCTGTTTTTT
TRBJ2-5	TRBD1	TRBV28	-	CASSFDRGHETQYF	TGTGCCAGCAGTTTTGACAGGGGGCATGAGACCCAGTACTTC
TRBJ2-1	TRBD2	TRBV11-2	-	CASSLRLAGGYEQFF	TGTGCCAGCAGCTTACGTCTAGCGGGAGGTTATGAGCAGTTCTTC
TRBJ2-3	-	TRBV6-4	-	CASSVEGATDTQYF	TGTGCCAGCAGTGTCGAGGGAGCCACAGATACGCAGTATTTT
TRBJ1-1	-	TRBV6-1	-	CASSEGENTEAFF	TGTGCCAGCAGTGAGGGAGAGAACACTGAAGCTTTCTTT
TRBJ1-2	-	TRBV7-9	-	CASSLALPTDGYTF	TGTGCCAGCAGCTTAGCGCTTCCTACGGATGGCTACACCTTC